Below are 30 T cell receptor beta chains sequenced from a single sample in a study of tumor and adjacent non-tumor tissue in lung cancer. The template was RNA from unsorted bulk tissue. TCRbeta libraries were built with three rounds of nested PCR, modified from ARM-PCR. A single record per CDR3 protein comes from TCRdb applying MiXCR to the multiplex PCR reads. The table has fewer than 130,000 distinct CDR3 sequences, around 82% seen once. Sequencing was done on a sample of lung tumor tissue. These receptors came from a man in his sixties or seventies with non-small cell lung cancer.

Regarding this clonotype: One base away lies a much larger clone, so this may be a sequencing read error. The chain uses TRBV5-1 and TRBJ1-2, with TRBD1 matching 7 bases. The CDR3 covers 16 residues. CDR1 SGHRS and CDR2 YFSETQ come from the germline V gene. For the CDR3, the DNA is TGCCCCAGCAGCTTGCGACCGGGACAGTCCCACTATGGCTACACCTTC. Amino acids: CPSSLRPGQSHYGYTF. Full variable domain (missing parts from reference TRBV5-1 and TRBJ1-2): KAGVTQTPRYLIKTRGQQVTLSCSPISGHRSVSWYQQTPGQGLQFLFEYFSETQRNKGNFPGRFSGRQFSNSRSEMNVSTLELGDSALYLCPSSLRPGQSHYGYTFGSGTRLTVV.

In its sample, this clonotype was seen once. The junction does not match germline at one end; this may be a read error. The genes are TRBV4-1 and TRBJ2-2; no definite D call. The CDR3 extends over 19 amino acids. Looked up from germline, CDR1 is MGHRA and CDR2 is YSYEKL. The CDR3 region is CASSQVSFWAESITGELFF. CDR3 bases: TGTGCCAGCAGCCAAGTTTCATTTTGGGCGGAATCAATCACCGGGGAGCTGTTTTTT.

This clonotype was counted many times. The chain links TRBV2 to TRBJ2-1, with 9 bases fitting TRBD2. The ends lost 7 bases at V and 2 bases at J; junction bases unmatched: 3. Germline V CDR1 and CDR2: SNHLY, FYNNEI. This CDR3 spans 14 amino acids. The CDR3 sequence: CASTWTSAYNEQFF. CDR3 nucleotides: TGTGCCAGCACTTGGACTAGCGCCTACAATGAGCAGTTCTTC.

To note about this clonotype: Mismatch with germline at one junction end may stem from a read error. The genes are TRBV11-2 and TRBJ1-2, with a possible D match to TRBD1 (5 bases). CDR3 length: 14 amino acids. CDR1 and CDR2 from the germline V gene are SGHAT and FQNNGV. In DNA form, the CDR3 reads TGTACCAGTAACTTAGGGGTTTCAAACTATGGCTACACCTTC. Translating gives CTSNLGVSNYGYTF.

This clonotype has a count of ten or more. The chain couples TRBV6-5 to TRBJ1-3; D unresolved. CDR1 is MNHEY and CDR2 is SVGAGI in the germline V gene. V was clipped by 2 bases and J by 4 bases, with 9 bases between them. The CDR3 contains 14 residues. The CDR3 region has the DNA TGTGCCAGCAGTTACGGGAAATCCGGAAACACCATATATTTT. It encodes CASSYGKSGNTIYF.

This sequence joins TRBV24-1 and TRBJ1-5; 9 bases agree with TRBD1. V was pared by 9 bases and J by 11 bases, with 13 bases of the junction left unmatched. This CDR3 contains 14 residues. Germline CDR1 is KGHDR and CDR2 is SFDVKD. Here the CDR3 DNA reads TGTGCCACCGAGGATACAGGGGGCCACCAGTCCCAGCATTTT. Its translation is CATEDTGGHQSQHF.

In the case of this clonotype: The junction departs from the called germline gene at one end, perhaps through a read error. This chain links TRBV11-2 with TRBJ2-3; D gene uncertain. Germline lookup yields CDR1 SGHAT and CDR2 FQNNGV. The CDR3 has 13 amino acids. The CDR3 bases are TGTACCACGTCTGGTCGGAGCACAAATACACAGTATTTT. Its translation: CTTSGRSTNTQYF.

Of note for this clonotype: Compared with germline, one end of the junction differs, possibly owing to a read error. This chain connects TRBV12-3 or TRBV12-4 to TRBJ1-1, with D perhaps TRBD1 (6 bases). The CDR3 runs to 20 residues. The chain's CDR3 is CASSSHPTTGSVWGNTEAVF. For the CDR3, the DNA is TGTGCCAGCAGTTCTCACCCTACGACAGGCTCGGTCTGGGGGAACACTGAAGCTGTCTTT.

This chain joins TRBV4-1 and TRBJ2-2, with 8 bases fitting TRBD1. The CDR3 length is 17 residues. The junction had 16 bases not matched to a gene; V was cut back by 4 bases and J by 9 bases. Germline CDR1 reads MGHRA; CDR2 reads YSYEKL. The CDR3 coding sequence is TGCGCCAGCAGCCGCGCGACAGGGGTACTTGGGACCCGGGAGCTGTTTTTT. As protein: CASSRATGVLGTRELFF.

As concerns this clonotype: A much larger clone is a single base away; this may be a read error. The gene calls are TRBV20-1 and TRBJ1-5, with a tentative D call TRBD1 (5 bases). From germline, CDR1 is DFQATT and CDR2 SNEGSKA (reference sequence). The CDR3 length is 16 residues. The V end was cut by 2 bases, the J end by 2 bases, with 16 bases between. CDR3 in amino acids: CSARYLGDDRNQPQHF. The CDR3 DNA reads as TGCAGTGCTAGATATCTAGGGGATGATCGCAATCAGCCCCAGCATTTT.

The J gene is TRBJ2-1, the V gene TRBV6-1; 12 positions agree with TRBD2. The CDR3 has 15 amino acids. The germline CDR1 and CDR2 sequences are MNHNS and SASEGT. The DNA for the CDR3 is TGTACCGGCAGTAGACTAGCGGGGGAATACAATGAGCAGTTCTTC. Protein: CTGSRLAGEYNEQFF.

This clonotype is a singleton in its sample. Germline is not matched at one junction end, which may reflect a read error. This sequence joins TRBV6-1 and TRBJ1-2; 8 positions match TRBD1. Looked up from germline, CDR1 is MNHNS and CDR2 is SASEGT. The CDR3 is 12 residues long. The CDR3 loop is CSSSEMDREKIF. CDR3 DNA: TGTTCCAGTAGTGAAATGGACAGGGAGAAAATCTTC.

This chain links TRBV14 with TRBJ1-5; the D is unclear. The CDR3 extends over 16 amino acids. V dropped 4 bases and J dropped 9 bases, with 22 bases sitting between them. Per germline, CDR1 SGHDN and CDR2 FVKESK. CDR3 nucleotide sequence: TGTGCCAGCAGCCCCGAGGGTAGCGGGGAAAGACGGCCCCAGCATTTT. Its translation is CASSPEGSGERRPQHF.

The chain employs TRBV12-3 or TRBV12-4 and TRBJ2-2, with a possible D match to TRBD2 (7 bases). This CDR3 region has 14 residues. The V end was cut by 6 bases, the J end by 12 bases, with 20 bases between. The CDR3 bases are TGTGCCAGCAGCTGGACTAGGGGGGGGAGGAAGCTGTTTTTT. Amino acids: CASSWTRGGRKLFF.

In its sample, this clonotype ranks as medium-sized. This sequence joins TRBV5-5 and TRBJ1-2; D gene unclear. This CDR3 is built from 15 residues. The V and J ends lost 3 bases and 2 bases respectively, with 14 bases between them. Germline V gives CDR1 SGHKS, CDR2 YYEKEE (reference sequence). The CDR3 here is CASSYHHQSNYGYTF. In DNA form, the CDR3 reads TGTGCCAGCAGCTATCATCATCAGTCGAACTATGGCTACACCTTC.

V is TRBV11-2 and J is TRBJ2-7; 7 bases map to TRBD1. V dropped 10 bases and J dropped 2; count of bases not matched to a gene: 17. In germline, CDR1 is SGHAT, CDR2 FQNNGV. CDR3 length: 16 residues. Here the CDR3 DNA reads TGTGCCACTAGCCCCCCCGCCGGGACAGCAACCTACGAGCAGTACTTC. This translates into CATSPPAGTATYEQYF.

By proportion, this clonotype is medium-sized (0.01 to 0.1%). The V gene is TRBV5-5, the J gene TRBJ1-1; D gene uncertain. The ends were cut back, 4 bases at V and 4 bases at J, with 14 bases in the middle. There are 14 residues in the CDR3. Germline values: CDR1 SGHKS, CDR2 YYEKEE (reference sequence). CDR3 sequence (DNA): TGTGCCAGCAGCGTGGACCCCCAGCGCACTGAAGCTTTCTTT. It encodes CASSVDPQRTEAFF.

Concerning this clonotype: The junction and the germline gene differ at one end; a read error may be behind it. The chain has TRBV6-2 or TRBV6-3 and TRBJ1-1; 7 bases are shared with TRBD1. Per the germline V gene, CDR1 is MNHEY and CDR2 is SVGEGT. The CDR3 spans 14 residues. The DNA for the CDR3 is TGTGACAGCAGTTCGATCGGAGGGGGCACTGAAGCTCTCTTT. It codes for CDSSSIGGGTEALF.

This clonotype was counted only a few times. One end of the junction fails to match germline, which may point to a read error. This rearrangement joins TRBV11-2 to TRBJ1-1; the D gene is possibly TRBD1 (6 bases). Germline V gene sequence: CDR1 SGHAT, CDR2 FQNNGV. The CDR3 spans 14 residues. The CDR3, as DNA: TGTGTCAGCAGCTTCGGCGGGGGCCGGACTGAGGTTTTCTTT. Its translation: CVSSFGGGRTEVFF.

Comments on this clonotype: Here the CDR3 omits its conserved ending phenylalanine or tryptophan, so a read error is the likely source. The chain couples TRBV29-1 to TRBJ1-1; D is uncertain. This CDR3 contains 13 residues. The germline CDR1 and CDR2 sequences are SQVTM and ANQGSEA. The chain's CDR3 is CSVVTAMNTEAFL. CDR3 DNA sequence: TGCAGCGTTGTAACAGCTATGAACACAGAAGCTTTCTTA.

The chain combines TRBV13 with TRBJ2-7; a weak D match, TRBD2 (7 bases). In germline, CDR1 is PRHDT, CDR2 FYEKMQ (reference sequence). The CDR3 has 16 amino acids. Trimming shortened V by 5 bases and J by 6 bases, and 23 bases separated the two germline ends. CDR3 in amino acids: CASSPVVGGPEREQYF. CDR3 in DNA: TGTGCCAGCAGCCCAGTCGTGGGGGGGCCTGAACGCGAGCAGTACTTC.

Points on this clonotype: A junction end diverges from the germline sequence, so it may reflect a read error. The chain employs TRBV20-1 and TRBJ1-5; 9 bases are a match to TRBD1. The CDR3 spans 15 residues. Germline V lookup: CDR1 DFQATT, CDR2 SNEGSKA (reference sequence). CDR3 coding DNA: TGTAGTGCTAGAGGACAGGGGCTCTCGCAGAAGCCCCAGCATTTT. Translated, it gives CSARGQGLSQKPQHF.

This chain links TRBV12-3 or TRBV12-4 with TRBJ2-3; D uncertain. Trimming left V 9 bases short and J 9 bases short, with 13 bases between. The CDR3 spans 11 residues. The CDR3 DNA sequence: TGTGCCAGTACTTTCAGAGAGACGCAGTATTTT. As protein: CASTFRETQYF.

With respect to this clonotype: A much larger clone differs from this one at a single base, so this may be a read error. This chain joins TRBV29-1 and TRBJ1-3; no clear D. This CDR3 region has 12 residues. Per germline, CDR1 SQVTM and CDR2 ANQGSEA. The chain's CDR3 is CGVGLPRDTIYF. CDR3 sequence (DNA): TGCGGCGTTGGACTGCCGCGAGACACCATATATTTT.

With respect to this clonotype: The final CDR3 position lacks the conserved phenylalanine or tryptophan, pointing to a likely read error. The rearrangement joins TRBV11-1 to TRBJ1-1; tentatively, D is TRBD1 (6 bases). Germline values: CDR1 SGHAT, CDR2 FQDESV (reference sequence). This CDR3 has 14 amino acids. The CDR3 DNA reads TGTGCCTGCAGCCAGGGGAGAAGGAACACTGAAGCTTTCGTT. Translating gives CACSQGRRNTEAFV.

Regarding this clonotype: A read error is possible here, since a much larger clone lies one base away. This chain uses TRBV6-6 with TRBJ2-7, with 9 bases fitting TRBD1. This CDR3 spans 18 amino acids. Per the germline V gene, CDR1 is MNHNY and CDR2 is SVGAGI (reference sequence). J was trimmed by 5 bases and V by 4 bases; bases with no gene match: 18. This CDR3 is CASSFRGTGTLVKNEQYF. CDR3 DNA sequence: TGTGCCAGCAGTTTTAGGGGGACAGGGACTCTAGTTAAAAACGAGCAGTACTTC.

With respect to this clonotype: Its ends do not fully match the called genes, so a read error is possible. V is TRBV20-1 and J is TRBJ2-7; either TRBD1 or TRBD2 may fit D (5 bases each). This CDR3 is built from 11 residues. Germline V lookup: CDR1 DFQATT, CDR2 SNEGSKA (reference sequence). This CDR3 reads CIANGAVEQYF. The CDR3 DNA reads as TGCATTGCTAACGGGGCAGTCGAGCAGTACTTC.

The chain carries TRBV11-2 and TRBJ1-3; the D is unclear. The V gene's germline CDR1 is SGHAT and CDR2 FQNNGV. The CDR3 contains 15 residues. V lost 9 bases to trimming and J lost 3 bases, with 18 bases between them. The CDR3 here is CASSHTWTHGNTIYF. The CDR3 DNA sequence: TGTGCCAGTAGCCATACCTGGACCCATGGAAACACCATATATTTT. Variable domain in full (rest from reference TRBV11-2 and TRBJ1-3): EAGVAQSPRYKIIEKRQSVAFWCNPISGHATLYWYQQILGQGPKLLIQFQNNGVVDDSQLPKDRFSAERLKGVDSTLKIQPAKLEDSAVYLCASSHTWTHGNTIYFGEGSWLTVV.

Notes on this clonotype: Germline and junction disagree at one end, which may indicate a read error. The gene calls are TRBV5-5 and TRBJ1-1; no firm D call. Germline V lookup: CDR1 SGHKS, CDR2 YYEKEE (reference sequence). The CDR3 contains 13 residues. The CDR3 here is CASSLELNTEAFF. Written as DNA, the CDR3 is TGTGCCAGTAGCTTAGAGCTGAACACTGAAGCTTTCTTT.

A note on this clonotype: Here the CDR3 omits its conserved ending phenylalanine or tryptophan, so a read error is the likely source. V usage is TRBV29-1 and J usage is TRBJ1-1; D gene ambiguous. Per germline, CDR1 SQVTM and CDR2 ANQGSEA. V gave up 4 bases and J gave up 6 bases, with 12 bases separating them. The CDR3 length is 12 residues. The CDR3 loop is CSVVAEKPEAFY. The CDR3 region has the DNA TGCAGCGTTGTAGCGGAGAAGCCTGAAGCTTTCTAT.